Each of the 8 T cell receptor beta chains below was sequenced from the same sample in a study of Ad26.COV2.S vaccination and SARS-CoV-2 variants. This table comes from immunoSEQ multiplex PCR, and its TCRdb copy is limited to in-frame clones, with some not included. The sample has some 480,000 clones; around 90% are singletons. Stated treatment: some 20 received Ad26.COV2.S at low or high dose, single or two shots; a few received placebo; per-sample allocation not given. Specimens were obtained on day 63 following the first vaccine or placebo injection. This material consisted of peripheral blood, taken in a trial of Ad26.COV2.S vaccine versus placebo. All receptors come from a person between 18 and 60 years old who received the Ad26.COV2.S COVID-19 vaccine or a placebo.

CDR3 in DNA: TGTGCCAGCAGTAGACAGGGGGACAATCAGCCCCAGCATTTT. Its protein is CASSRQGDNQPQHF. V and J are TRBV6-5 and TRBJ1-5; 9 bases map to TRBD1. CDR3 length: 14 amino acids. Germline V lookup: CDR1 MNHEY, CDR2 SVGAGI. Unmatched junction bases numbered 2, after V lost 5 bases and J lost 3 bases.

This chain uses TRBV28 with TRBJ1-2, with D perhaps matching TRBD1 (5 bases). This CDR3 comprises 12 residues. V was pared by 6 bases and J by 7 bases, with 12 bases between. CDR1 is MDHEN, CDR2 SYDVKM, per germline. CDR3 nucleotide sequence: TGTGCCAGCAGCATCGCGGGGCCTGGCTACACCTTC. It is translated as CASSIAGPGYTF.

This chain links TRBV10-3 with TRBJ2-2; D is possibly TRBD1 or TRBD2 (5 bases each). Trimming removed 5 bases from V and 1 base from J, with 11 bases in between. Per the germline V gene, CDR1 is ENHRY and CDR2 is SYGVKD. The length of the CDR3 is 15 residues. CDR3 amino acids: CAISSGTGNTGELFF. DNA for the CDR3: TGTGCCATCAGTTCCGGGACGGGGAACACCGGGGAGCTGTTTTTT.

J is TRBJ2-2 and V is TRBV5-4; 7 bases agree with TRBD1. The J segment lost 0 bases and the V segment lost 0 bases, leaving 2 bases of the junction unmatched. The CDR3 has 16 residues. Germline CDR1 SGHNT, CDR2 YYREEE (reference sequence). CDR3 nucleotide sequence: TGTGCCAGCAGCTTGGCGCAGGGGGCGAACACCGGGGAGCTGTTTTTT. Translation gives CASSLAQGANTGELFF.

V and J are TRBV7-2 and TRBJ2-7; the D is unclear. The CDR3 is 12 residues long. Germline CDR1 SGHTA, CDR2 FQGNSA. V dropped 4 bases and J dropped 0 bases, with 4 bases sitting between them. Here the CDR3 reads CASSSSSYEQYF. DNA for the CDR3: TGTGCCAGCAGCTCTAGCTCCTACGAGCAGTACTTC.

The chain links TRBV5-4 to TRBJ1-1; TRBD1 matches 8 bases. V was clipped by 4 bases and J by 5 bases; unmatched bases: 7. The CDR3 covers 14 residues. The germline V gene has CDR1 SGHNT and CDR2 YYREEE (reference sequence). DNA for the CDR3: TGTGCCAGCAGCGCCGGACAGGGTAGGACTGAAGCTTTCTTT. It yields the protein CASSAGQGRTEAFF.

The CDR3 region has the DNA TGTGCCAGTAGTACTTTAACAGGGCGGCAGCCCCAGCATTTT. Its protein is CASSTLTGRQPQHF. The chain carries TRBV19 and TRBJ1-5; the D gene is possibly TRBD1 (6 bases). CDR3 length equals 14 residues. V was shortened by 4 bases and J by 7 bases, with 14 bases between the two germline ends. Looked up from germline, CDR1 is LNHDA and CDR2 is SQIVND (reference sequence). Filled out from reference TRBV19 and TRBJ1-5, the complete variable domain reads DGGITQSPKYLFRKEGQNVTLSCEQNLNHDAMYWYRQDPGQGLRLIYYSQIVNDFQKGDIAEGYSVSREKKESFPLTVTSAQKNPTAFYLCASSTLTGRQPQHFGDGTRLSIL.

This chain joins TRBV28 and TRBJ1-5; no clear D gene. V dropped 3 bases and J dropped 3 bases, with 15 bases sitting between them. In germline, CDR1 is MDHEN, CDR2 SYDVKM. The CDR3 consists of 16 residues. The CDR3 loop is CASSLYGPGVNQPQHF. CDR3 sequence (DNA): TGTGCCAGCAGTTTGTACGGACCCGGGGTCAATCAGCCCCAGCATTTT.